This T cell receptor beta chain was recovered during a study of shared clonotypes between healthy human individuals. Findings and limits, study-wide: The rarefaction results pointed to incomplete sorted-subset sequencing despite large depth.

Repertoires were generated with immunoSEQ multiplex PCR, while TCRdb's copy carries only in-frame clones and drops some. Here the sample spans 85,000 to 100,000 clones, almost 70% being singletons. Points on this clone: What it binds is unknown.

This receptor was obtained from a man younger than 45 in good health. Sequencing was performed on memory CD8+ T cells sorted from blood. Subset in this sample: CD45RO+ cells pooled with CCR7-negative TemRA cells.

CDR3 sequence (DNA): TGTGCCAGCAGCTCAAACCCGGGACTAGCCGGTGAGCAGTTCTTC. Translation gives CASSSNPGLAGEQFF. The V gene is TRBV7-2, the J gene TRBJ2-1, with TRBD2 matching 9 bases. The J segment lost 9 bases and the V segment lost 4 bases, leaving 10 bases of the junction unmatched. This CDR3 has 15 amino acids. Germline CDR1 reads SGHTA; CDR2 reads FQGNSA. Supplemented by reference TRBV7-2 and TRBJ2-1, the full variable domain reads GAGVSQSPSNKVTEKGKDVELRCDPISGHTALYWYRQSLGQGLEFLIYFQGNSAPDKSGLPSDRFSAERTGGSVSTLTIQRTQQEDSAVYLCASSSNPGLAGEQFFGPGTRLTVL.